The sequence of this T cell receptor beta chain was determined in a study of OX40 agonist ivuxolimab in advanced cancers. On the study more broadly: Partial responses, seen in three patients, involved one hepatocellular carcinoma and two cutaneous melanomas. The study's findings and limits: Several nonresponders also turned out to have low normalized T-cell clonal expansion. CD4+ and CD8+ T cells in blood underwent clonal expansion by week 6 at 0.1 to 3.0 mg/kg. In CD8+ T cells, expanded clones were on average more numerous than in CD4+.

With regard to this clone: Its antigen is as yet unknown.

This CDR3 comprises 15 residues. From germline, CDR1 is SGHKS and CDR2 YYEKEE (reference sequence). The germline V and J ends were trimmed by 4 bases and 4 bases, with 15 bases remaining between them. Profiled with immunoSEQ multiplex PCR; TCRdb holds only in-frame clones, not every one. The data show about 76,000 clones, with 85% to 90% seen just once and 13% held by the top ten. The sequenced sample was CD4+ or CD8+ T cells sorted from blood, obtained in a trial of the OX40 agonist ivuxolimab. The TCR comes from an adult with an advanced solid tumor such as melanoma, head and neck, liver or kidney cancer. The chain employs TRBV5-5 and TRBJ1-5; D might be TRBD1 (5 bases). CDR3 loop: CASSGTGVGNQPQHF. In DNA form, the CDR3 reads TGTGCCAGCAGCGGAACAGGCGTGGGAAATCAGCCCCAGCATTTT.